This entry lists 12 T cell receptor beta chains sequenced from one sample in a study of cytomegalovirus exposure and HLA in healthy donors. The PCR used 60 Vbeta and 13 Jbeta primers. Clones were sequenced by immunoSEQ multiplex PCR, and TCRdb holds only the in-frame ones, with some missing. The sample lists about 180,000 clones; 80% were seen once. Sequenced sample: PBMCs. The receptors here all came from a girl aged 10 to 17 in good health and CMV-seropositive.

The V gene is TRBV12-5, the J gene TRBJ2-4; a weak D match, TRBD1 (6 bases). V lost 0 bases and J lost 0, with 12 bases in between. Germline assignment: CDR1 LGHNT and CDR2 FRNRAP. The CDR3 is 17 residues long. The CDR3 nucleotides read TGTGCTAGTGGTTTGGTAACAACAGGGCGAGCCAAAAACATTCAGTACTTC. This codes for CASGLVTTGRAKNIQYF.

This rearrangement joins TRBV4-3 to TRBJ2-7; 9 bases fit TRBD1. This CDR3 is built from 15 residues. The germline gives CDR1 LGHNA, CDR2 YSLEER. V dropped 5 bases and J dropped 3; count of bases not matched to a gene: 8. The chain's CDR3 is CASSVYRGPNYEQYF. The CDR3 coding sequence is TGCGCCAGCAGCGTCTACAGGGGGCCGAACTACGAGCAGTACTTC.

The V gene is TRBV19, the J gene TRBJ2-7; maybe TRBD2 (6 bases). V lost 5 bases to trimming and J lost 5 bases, with 16 bases between them. Germline CDR1 and CDR2: LNHDA and SQIVND (reference sequence). CDR3 length: 14 amino acids. This chain's CDR3 is CASSSVPGVHEQYF. The CDR3 nucleotides are TGTGCCAGTAGTTCCGTCCCGGGGGTCCACGAGCAGTACTTC.

The chain carries TRBV4-2 and TRBJ1-1; D perhaps matches TRBD1 (5 bases). The CDR3 is 14 residues long. Germline V gene data show CDR1 as LGHNA and CDR2 as YNFKEQ. Trimming took 4 bases from V and 10 from J, leaving 19 bases between them. The CDR3 loop reads CASSREAAAGAAFF. CDR3 DNA: TGTGCCAGCAGCCGAGAGGCCGCTGCTGGGGCAGCTTTCTTT.

J is TRBJ1-5 and V is TRBV6-6; TRBD1 matches at 7 bases. The CDR3 length is 14 residues. J was trimmed by 6 bases and V by 7 bases; bases with no gene match: 9. CDR1 and CDR2 (germline): MNHNY, SVGAGI (reference sequence). The CDR3 sequence: CASTPPGGFQPQHF. The CDR3 DNA sequence: TGTGCCAGCACCCCGCCAGGGGGGTTTCAGCCCCAGCATTTT.

This chain uses TRBV30 with TRBJ2-3; 9 bases map to TRBD1. J gave up 6 bases and V 3 bases, and 4 bases lay outside the gene matches. Germline assignment: CDR1 GTSNPN and CDR2 SVGIG (reference sequence). The CDR3 runs to 13 residues. CDR3 sequence reads: CAWRKTGGDTQYF. The CDR3 bases are TGTGCCTGGAGGAAGACAGGGGGGGATACGCAGTATTTT.

This clone came up once. This CDR3 is CASSIGQLSNYGYTF. In DNA, the CDR3 is TGTGCCAGTAGTATTGGACAACTCTCTAACTATGGCTACACCTTC. The chain combines TRBV19 with TRBJ1-2, with D maybe TRBD1 (5 bases). Trimming pared 3 bases from V and 0 bases from J, leaving 11 bases between. Per germline, CDR1 LNHDA and CDR2 SQIVND (reference sequence). The length of the CDR3 is 15 residues.

V gene TRBV7-2 combines with J gene TRBJ1-2, with D uncertain. V gave up 3 bases and J gave up 8 bases, with 7 bases separating them. The CDR3 consists of 11 residues. CDR1 SGHTA and CDR2 FQGNSA come from the germline V gene. The CDR3 DNA is TGTGCCAGCAGCTTCTTTATGGGCTACACCTTC. Translating gives CASSFFMGYTF.

The DNA of the CDR3 is TGTGCCAGCAGCTTAAACCTAGCGGGCTTCCAAGAGACCCAGTACTTC. Residues: CASSLNLAGFQETQYF. The gene calls are TRBV7-8 and TRBJ2-5; 8 bases map to TRBD2. From germline, CDR1 is SGHVS and CDR2 FQNEAQ. The CDR3 has 16 residues. V was pared by 2 bases and J by 1 base, with 6 bases of the junction left unmatched.

This clone was found a few times. The rearrangement links TRBV25-1 to TRBJ1-2, with TRBD1 matching 8 bases. This CDR3 region has 15 residues. Germline-derived CDR1 and CDR2 are MGHDK and SYGVNS. V was clipped by 4 bases and J by 1 base; unmatched bases: 5. Here the CDR3 DNA reads TGTGCCAGCAGTGGACACAGGGGGAATAACTATGGCTACACCTTC. Translating gives CASSGHRGNNYGYTF.

This chain uses TRBV6-5 with TRBJ2-1; 7 bases agree with TRBD2. The V gene end was trimmed by 5 bases and the J gene end by 1 base; junction bases not matched to a gene: 5. Germline V gene lookup returns CDR1 MNHEY and CDR2 SVGAGI. The CDR3 runs to 15 residues. The CDR3 DNA reads as TGTGCCAGCAGTCCCACAGCGGGATCCTACAATGAGCAGTTCTTC. It codes for CASSPTAGSYNEQFF.

V gene TRBV5-1 combines with J gene TRBJ1-1; D call uncertain. Germline V lookup: CDR1 SGHRS, CDR2 YFSETQ. V dropped 4 bases and J dropped 6 bases, with 16 bases sitting between them. The CDR3 totals 14 residues. The CDR3 DNA reads as TGCGCCAGCAGCCTGTACCAGGATGGCCCTGAAGCTTTCTTT. It yields the protein CASSLYQDGPEAFF.